The 18 T cell receptor beta chains listed next were all sequenced from one sample in a study of PD-1 blockade in classical Hodgkin lymphoma. The data were produced by immunoSEQ multiplex PCR, yet TCRdb's version contains in-frame clones alone and is incomplete. The sample holds around 53,000 clones, approximately 72% seen once. Specified time point: cycle 4 day 1 (C4D1), after 5 to 7 weeks of nivolumab. Brentuximab vedotin exposure varied, and every patient relapsed after autologous stem cell transplantation. Source: peripheral blood mononuclear cells (PBMCs), taken before the fourth cycle of nivolumab. The receptors shown here come from a human donor with classical Hodgkin lymphoma.

This sequence joins TRBV7-9 and TRBJ2-7; D gene uncertain. The CDR3 sequence is 14 residues long. Trimming stripped 5 bases from V and 2 bases from J, with 13 bases between. The germline CDR1 and CDR2 sequences are SEHNR and FQNEAQ (reference sequence). The DNA of the CDR3 is TGTGCCAGCAGCGTCCTCGAGCCTCCCTACGAGCAGTACTTC. Translated, it gives CASSVLEPPYEQYF. Based on the CDR3 plus reference TRBV7-9 and TRBJ2-7, the full variable domain is DTGVSQNPRHKITKRGQNVTFRCDPISEHNRLYWYRQTLGQGPEFLTYFQNEAQLEKSRLLSDRFSAERPKGSFSTLEIQRTEQGDSAMYLCASSVLEPPYEQYFGPGTRLTVT.

The table lists this clone with a count of one. The V and J genes are TRBV5-4 and TRBJ2-1; D remains unclear. The V end lost 5 bases, the J end lost 2 bases, and 14 bases lay between the germline ends. The CDR3 has 15 residues. Germline V CDR1 and CDR2: SGHNT, YYREEE (reference sequence). The CDR3 coding sequence is TGTGCCAGCAGACCCCAGAGTAGGACCTACAATGAGCAGTTCTTC. Translated: CASRPQSRTYNEQFF.

The chain combines TRBV11-2 with TRBJ2-1; 13 positions agree with TRBD2. The germline V gene has CDR1 SGHAT and CDR2 FQNNGV. The CDR3 sequence is 18 residues long. Germline trimming cut 4 bases from V and 0 bases from J; bases unmatched to any gene: 6. The CDR3 loop reads CASSSLAGGPGSYNEQFF. CDR3 in DNA: TGTGCCAGCAGCTCACTAGCGGGAGGGCCGGGCTCCTACAATGAGCAGTTCTTC.

The chain combines TRBV4-1 with TRBJ2-3; 9 nucleotides match TRBD2. The CDR3 contains 17 residues. CDR1 is MGHRA and CDR2 is YSYEKL in the germline V gene. V shed 1 base, J shed 5 bases, and the junction held 10 bases outside the gene matches. CDR3 nucleotide sequence: TGCGCCAGCAGCCAAGTCGTGCGGGAGGGGAAACGAGATACGCAGTATTTT. This translates into CASSQVVREGKRDTQYF.

A few counts support this clone. The chain is built from TRBV28 and TRBJ2-4; D possibly matches TRBD1 or TRBD2 (5 bases each). Germline V gene data show CDR1 as MDHEN and CDR2 as SYDVKM. Between the trimmed V and J ends, which lost 5 bases and 9 bases, there was a span of 23 bases. CDR3 length: 16 residues. The CDR3 here is CASSPPLMRGGSIQYF. The CDR3 nucleotides read TGTGCCAGCAGTCCACCCTTGATGAGGGGCGGAAGCATTCAGTACTTC.

The chain couples TRBV5-1 to TRBJ2-7; tentatively, D is TRBD2 (6 bases). Germline loops: CDR1 SGHRS, CDR2 YFSETQ. The V and J ends lost 3 bases and 3 bases respectively, with 10 bases between them. This CDR3 has 13 residues. This CDR3 reads CASSWGVGYEQYF. The CDR3 DNA follows: TGCGCCAGCAGCTGGGGGGTGGGCTACGAGCAGTACTTC.

The CDR3 protein is CATSGRTSTLSTDTQYF. The CDR3 bases are TGTGCCACCAGCGGACGGACTAGTACACTCAGCACAGATACGCAGTATTTT. The chain employs TRBV15 and TRBJ2-3; 7 nucleotides align to TRBD2. The germline CDR1 and CDR2 sequences are LNHNV and YYDKDF (reference sequence). V lost 5 bases to trimming and J lost 0 bases; unmatched junction nucleotides: 11. CDR3 length equals 17 residues.

This chain joins TRBV4-1 and TRBJ1-1; D unresolved. The germline gives CDR1 MGHRA, CDR2 YSYEKL. V lost 4 bases and J 4 bases, leaving 7 bases between the germline ends. CDR3 length equals 12 residues. CDR3 loop: CASSPFGTEAFF. CDR3 DNA: TGCGCCAGCAGCCCTTTTGGCACTGAAGCTTTCTTT.

This chain connects TRBV28 to TRBJ2-3; tentative D call: TRBD1 (7 bases). The germline V gene encodes CDR1 MDHEN and CDR2 SYDVKM. V was pared by 6 bases and J by 2 bases, with 12 bases between. There are 14 residues in the CDR3. CDR3 residues: CASSAGQFTDTQYF. The CDR3 region has the DNA TGTGCCAGCAGCGCGGGACAGTTCACAGATACGCAGTATTTT.

This clone was found once. The chain carries TRBV4-1 and TRBJ2-7; D gene uncertain. Trimming shortened V by 0 bases and J by 8 bases, and 11 bases separated the two germline ends. Per the germline V gene, CDR1 is MGHRA and CDR2 is YSYEKL. The CDR3 contains 13 residues. This CDR3 is CASSQDPRLQQYF. The DNA of the CDR3 is TGCGCCAGCAGCCAAGATCCCCGCCTACAGCAGTACTTC.

The rearrangement uses TRBV10-1 and TRBJ2-1, with 13 nucleotides matching TRBD2. The CDR3 totals 18 residues. The germline V gene encodes CDR1 WNHNN and CDR2 SYGVQD (reference sequence). V lost 4 bases and J lost 5; bases outside the gene matches: 11. CDR3 amino acids: CASSGGPGTSGTHNEQFF. The CDR3 nucleotides read TGCGCCAGCAGTGGGGGACCCGGGACTAGCGGGACCCACAATGAGCAGTTCTTC.

V and J are TRBV30 and TRBJ1-4; 7 nucleotides line up with TRBD1. The V segment lost 5 bases and the J segment 0 bases; nucleotides outside the gene matches: 3. The CDR3 covers 14 residues. The germline V gene has CDR1 GTSNPN and CDR2 SVGIG (reference sequence). The CDR3 loop reads CAWGQDTTNEKLFF. CDR3 DNA: TGTGCCTGGGGACAGGACACAACTAATGAAAAACTGTTTTTT.

The genes are TRBV28 and TRBJ2-4; D gene uncertain. With 3 bases removed from V and 2 bases from J, the gap between germline ends came to 14 bases. This CDR3 has 16 amino acids. The germline V gene encodes CDR1 MDHEN and CDR2 SYDVKM. CDR3 DNA sequence: TGTGCCAGCAGTTTGTGGGATCGTATGACCAAAAACATTCAGTACTTC. It codes for CASSLWDRMTKNIQYF.

V gene TRBV28 combines with J gene TRBJ2-6; a possible D gene is TRBD1 (6 bases). CDR1 and CDR2 from the germline V gene are MDHEN and SYDVKM. V shed 8 bases and J shed 2 bases, with 10 bases lying between them. The length of the CDR3 is 14 residues. CDR3 sequence (DNA): TGTGCCAGCGTTACAGGGACTGGGGCCAACGTCCTGACTTTC. It translates to CASVTGTGANVLTF.

The chain has TRBV28 and TRBJ1-5; TRBD1 is a possible D gene (5 bases). Trimming took 5 bases from V and 1 from J, leaving 12 bases between them. Looked up from germline, CDR1 is MDHEN and CDR2 is SYDVKM. The CDR3 sequence is 15 residues long. In DNA form, the CDR3 reads TGTGCCAGCAGTACCCTTGGGGGGAGCAATCAGCCCCAGCATTTT. This encodes CASSTLGGSNQPQHF. Complete variable domain (other parts from reference TRBV28 and TRBJ1-5): DVKVTQSSRYLVKRTGEKVFLECVQDMDHENMFWYRQDPGLGLRLIYFSYDVKMKEKGDIPEGYSVSREKKERFSLILESASTNQTSMYLCASSTLGGSNQPQHFGDGTRLSIL.

This clone is a singleton in its sample. The rearrangement uses TRBV28 and TRBJ2-7, with 13 bases matching TRBD2. The CDR3 loop spans 21 amino acids. Germline V lookup: CDR1 MDHEN, CDR2 SYDVKM. V dropped 3 bases and J dropped 0; count of bases not matched to a gene: 17. CDR3 sequence reads: CASSFIPRTSGSASSSYEQYF. For the CDR3, the DNA is TGTGCCAGCAGTTTCATCCCCCGGACTAGCGGGAGCGCGTCGAGCTCCTACGAGCAGTACTTC.

The chain is built from TRBV27 and TRBJ2-1; tentatively, D is TRBD1 (6 bases). CDR3 size: 16 residues. Germline V CDR1 and CDR2: MNHEY, SMNVEV (reference sequence). The V gene lost 0 bases and the J gene lost 4 bases, with 13 bases spanning the gap. This CDR3 is CASSLSRGTRYNEQFF. The DNA for the CDR3 is TGTGCCAGCAGTTTATCGAGGGGGACCCGGTACAATGAGCAGTTCTTC.

The J gene is TRBJ2-1, the V gene TRBV29-1; D remains unclear. Between the trimmed V and J ends, which lost 1 base and 7 bases, there was a span of 11 bases. The germline V gene encodes CDR1 SQVTM and CDR2 ANQGSEA. The CDR3 sequence is 13 residues long. The CDR3: CSVEGFSRNEQFF. CDR3 DNA: TGCAGCGTTGAAGGTTTCAGTAGGAATGAGCAGTTCTTC.